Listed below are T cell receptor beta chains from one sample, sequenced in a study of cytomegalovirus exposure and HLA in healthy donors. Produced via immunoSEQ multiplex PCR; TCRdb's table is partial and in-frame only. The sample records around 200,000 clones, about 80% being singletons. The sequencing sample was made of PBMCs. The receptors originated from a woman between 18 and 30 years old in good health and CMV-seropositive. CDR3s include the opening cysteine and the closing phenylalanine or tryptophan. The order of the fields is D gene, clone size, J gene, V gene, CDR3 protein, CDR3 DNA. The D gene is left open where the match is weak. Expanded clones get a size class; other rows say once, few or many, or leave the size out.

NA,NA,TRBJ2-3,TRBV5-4,CASSLPDFTDTQYF,TGTGCCAGCAGCTTGCCAGACTTCACAGATACGCAGTATTTT
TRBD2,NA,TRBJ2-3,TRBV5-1,CASSFTSGGSDTQYF,TGCGCCAGCAGCTTTACTAGCGGGGGGTCAGATACGCAGTATTTT
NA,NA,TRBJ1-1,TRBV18,CASDQGAGAINTEAFF,TGTGCCAGCGACCAGGGAGCAGGGGCTATTAACACTGAAGCTTTCTTT
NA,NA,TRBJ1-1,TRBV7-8,CASSLRGRVLVGTEAFF,TGTGCCAGCAGCTTAAGAGGGCGGGTACTAGTTGGAACTGAAGCTTTCTTT
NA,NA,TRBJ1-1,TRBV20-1,CSATTGGFF,TGCAGTGCTACGACAGGAGGTTTCTTT
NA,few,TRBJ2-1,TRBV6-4,CASSRGTDEQFF,TGTGCCAGCAGTAGGGGAACGGATGAGCAGTTCTTC
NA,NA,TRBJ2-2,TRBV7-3,CASGGQGRTGELFF,TGTGCCAGCGGAGGGCAGGGCCGCACCGGGGAGCTGTTTTTT
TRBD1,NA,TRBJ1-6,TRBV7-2,CASSRDRVVNSPLHF,TGTGCCAGCAGCCGGGACAGGGTGGTAAATTCACCCCTCCACTTT
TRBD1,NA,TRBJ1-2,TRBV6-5,CASSPTGLYGYTF,TGTGCCAGCAGCCCGACAGGGCTATATGGCTACACCTTC
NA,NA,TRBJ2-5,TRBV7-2,CASSLVLRGPQETQYF,TGTGCCAGCAGCTTAGTTTTGCGGGGGCCTCAAGAGACCCAGTACTTC
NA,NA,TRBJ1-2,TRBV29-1,CSVPGNYGYTF,TGCAGCGTTCCAGGGAACTATGGCTACACCTTC
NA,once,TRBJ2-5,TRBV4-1,CASSGRTDSYQETQYF,TGCGCCAGCAGCGGCCGGACAGATTCGTACCAAGAGACCCAGTACTTC
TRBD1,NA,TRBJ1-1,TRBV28,CASSSRGPRGAFF,TGTGCCAGCAGCTCGAGGGGGCCTCGAGGGGCTTTCTTT
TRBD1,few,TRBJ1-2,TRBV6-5,CASRRGGGNYGYTF,TGTGCCAGCAGAAGAGGGGGCGGAAATTATGGCTACACCTTC
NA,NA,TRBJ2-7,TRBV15,CATSLRQQDYEQYF,TGTGCCACCAGCTTAAGACAGCAGGACTACGAGCAGTACTTC
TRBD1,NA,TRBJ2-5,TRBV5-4,CASSWDRGLETQYF,TGTGCCAGCAGCTGGGACAGGGGGCTAGAGACCCAGTACTTC
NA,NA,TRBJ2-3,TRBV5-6,CASSLGESADTQYF,TGTGCCAGCAGCTTGGGGGAGTCAGCAGATACGCAGTATTTT
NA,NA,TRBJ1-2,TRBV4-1,CASSREGGGYGYTF,TGCGCCAGCAGCCGCGAGGGGGGAGGGTATGGCTACACCTTC
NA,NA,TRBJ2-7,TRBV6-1,CASSEAQEFFYEQYF,TGTGCCAGCAGTGAAGCGCAGGAATTCTTCTACGAGCAGTACTTC
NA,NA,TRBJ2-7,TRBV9,CASSVDGRQAYEQYF,TGTGCCAGCAGCGTAGACGGCAGGCAAGCCTACGAGCAGTACTTC
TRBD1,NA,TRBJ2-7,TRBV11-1,CASSVGQGLYEQYF,TGTGCCAGCAGCGTGGGACAGGGGCTTTACGAGCAGTACTTC
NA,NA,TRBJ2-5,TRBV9,CASSAGVGKETQYF,TGTGCCAGCAGCGCCGGGGTCGGAAAAGAGACCCAGTACTTC
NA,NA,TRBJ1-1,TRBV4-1,CASSHPQGRTEAFF,TGCGCCAGCAGCCACCCACAGGGACGGACTGAAGCTTTCTTT
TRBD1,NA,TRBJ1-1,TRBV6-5,CASSYSGQGDTEAFF,TGTGCCAGCAGTTACTCGGGACAGGGGGACACTGAAGCTTTCTTT
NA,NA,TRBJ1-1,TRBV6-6,CASSYSYAEAFF,TGTGCCAGCAGTTACTCTTATGCTGAAGCTTTCTTT
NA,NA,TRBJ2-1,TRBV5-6,CASSLLDNEQFF,TGTGCCAGCAGCTTGCTAGACAATGAGCAGTTCTTC
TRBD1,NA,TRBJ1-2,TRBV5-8,CASSIPGTDYGYTF,TGTGCCAGCAGCATTCCAGGGACAGACTATGGCTACACCTTC
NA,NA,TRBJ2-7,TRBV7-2,CASSSQVSSYEQYF,TGTGCCAGCAGCTCGCAGGTTAGCTCCTACGAGCAGTACTTC
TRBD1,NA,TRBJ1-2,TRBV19,CASNTRDSYGYTF,TGTGCCAGTAACACCCGGGACAGCTATGGCTACACCTTC
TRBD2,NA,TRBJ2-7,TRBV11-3,CASSFGTSEFDEQYF,TGTGCCAGCAGCTTTGGGACTAGCGAGTTCGACGAGCAGTACTTC
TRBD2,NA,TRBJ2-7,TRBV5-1,CASRRGSSYEQYF,TGCGCCAGTAGGCGGGGGAGCTCCTACGAGCAGTACTTC
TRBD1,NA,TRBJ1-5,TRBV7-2,CASSIRGPNQPQHF,TGTGCCAGCAGTATAAGGGGGCCCAATCAGCCCCAGCATTTT
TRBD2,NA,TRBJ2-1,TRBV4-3,CASSQEGLADNEQFF,TGCGCCAGCAGCCAAGAAGGACTAGCGGACAATGAGCAGTTCTTC
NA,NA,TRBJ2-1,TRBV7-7,CASSSYPGSLYNEQFF,TGTGCCAGCAGCTCTTATCCCGGGTCCCTCTACAATGAGCAGTTCTTC
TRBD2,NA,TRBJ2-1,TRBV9,CASSVGTSGYNEQFF,TGTGCCAGCAGCGTAGGGACTAGCGGTTACAATGAGCAGTTCTTC
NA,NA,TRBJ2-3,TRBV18,CASSPGRDTDTQYF,TGTGCCAGCTCACCGGGCAGGGACACAGATACGCAGTATTTT
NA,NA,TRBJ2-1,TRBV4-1,CASSQSGGFNEQFF,TGCGCCAGCAGCCAATCGGGGGGCTTTAATGAGCAGTTCTTC
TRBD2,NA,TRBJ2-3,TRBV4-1,CASSQDQAGGPADTQYF,TGCGCCAGCAGCCAAGATCAAGCGGGGGGGCCCGCCGATACGCAGTATTTT
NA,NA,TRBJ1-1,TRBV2,CASSAGGMNTEAFF,TGTGCCAGCTCGGCCGGGGGGATGAACACTGAAGCTTTCTTT
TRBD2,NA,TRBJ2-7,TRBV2,CASSALAGVNEQYF,TGTGCCAGCAGTGCGCTAGCGGGCGTTAACGAGCAGTACTTC
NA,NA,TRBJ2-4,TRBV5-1,CASSSKTTDKGGISAKNIQYF,TGCGCCAGCAGCTCTAAAACAACGGACAAGGGCGGAATTTCAGCCAAAAACATTCAGTACTTC
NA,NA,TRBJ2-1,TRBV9,CASSVTAYNEQFF,TGTGCCAGCAGCGTAACAGCTTACAATGAGCAGTTCTTC
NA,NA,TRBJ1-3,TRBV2,CASLNPPREGNTIYF,TGTGCCAGCTTAAATCCACCACGAGAGGGAAACACCATATATTTT
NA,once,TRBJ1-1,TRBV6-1,CASSERGRLNTEAFF,TGTGCCAGCAGTGAGCGGGGACGGTTGAACACTGAAGCTTTCTTT
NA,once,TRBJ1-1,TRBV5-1,CASTRGNMNTEAFF,TGCGCCAGCACTCGGGGAAACATGAACACTGAAGCTTTCTTT
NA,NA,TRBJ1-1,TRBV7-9,CASSAPGGSPSEAFF,TGTGCCAGCAGCGCCCCTGGAGGCAGTCCGTCTGAAGCTTTCTTT
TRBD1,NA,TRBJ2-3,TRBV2,CASSELQGASTDTQYF,TGTGCCAGCAGTGAGCTGCAGGGGGCAAGCACAGATACGCAGTATTTT
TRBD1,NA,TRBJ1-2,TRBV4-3,CASSPEQGPGYTF,TGCGCCAGCAGCCCCGAACAGGGGCCCGGCTACACCTTC
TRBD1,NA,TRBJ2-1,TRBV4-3,CASSQESLAGGRNNEQFF,TGCGCCAGCAGCCAAGAATCCCTGGCAGGGGGCCGCAACAATGAGCAGTTCTTC
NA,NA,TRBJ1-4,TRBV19,CASSIPTERNEKLFF,TGTGCCAGTAGTATCCCTACAGAACGGAATGAAAAACTGTTTTTT
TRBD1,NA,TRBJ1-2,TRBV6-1,CASSRQGPYGYTF,TGTGCCAGCAGTAGACAGGGTCCCTATGGCTACACCTTC
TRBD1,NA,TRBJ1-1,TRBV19,CASSAREGAGGGGVAFF,TGTGCCAGTAGTGCCCGCGAGGGTGCAGGGGGCGGAGGAGTCGCTTTCTTT
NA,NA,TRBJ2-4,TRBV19,CASRPGEGDGRNIQYF,TGTGCCAGTCGCCCAGGGGAGGGAGATGGCAGAAACATTCAGTACTTC
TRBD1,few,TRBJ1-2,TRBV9,CASSARQGSYGYTF,TGTGCCAGCAGCGCCCGACAGGGTAGCTATGGCTACACCTTC
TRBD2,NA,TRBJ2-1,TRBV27,CASSLRGRGANEQFF,TGTGCCAGCAGTTTGCGAGGGCGGGGGGCCAATGAGCAGTTCTTC
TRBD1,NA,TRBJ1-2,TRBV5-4,CASSFGQGQGHYGYTF,TGTGCCAGCAGCTTTGGACAGGGCCAGGGCCACTATGGCTACACCTTC
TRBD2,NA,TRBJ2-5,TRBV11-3,CASSPREEETQYF,TGTGCCAGCAGCCCCCGGGAGGAAGAGACCCAGTACTTC